This TCR beta chain was captured in a study of shared clonotypes between healthy human individuals. Method: immunoSEQ multiplex PCR; TCRdb's copy keeps in-frame clones and lacks some. The table includes 2 million to 2.5 million clones, around 95% detected once. This CDR3 contains 18 residues. The germline gives CDR1 LNHDA, CDR2 SQIVND (reference sequence). Trimming pared 5 bases from V and 2 bases from J, leaving 22 bases between. Source material: naive CD4+ T cells sorted from blood. The sample's subset: CD45RA+ positively selected. This receptor was identified in a man younger than 35 in good health. The J gene is TRBJ1-5, the V gene TRBV19; the D gene is possibly TRBD1 (6 bases). Here the CDR3 DNA reads TGTGCCAGTAGTTCCCCGGCACAGGGAGGTTTTGGCAATCAGCCCCAGCATTTT. Its protein is CASSSPAQGGFGNQPQHF.